This TCR beta chain is from a study of response to subunit inactivated influenza vaccine (dated by TCRdb to 2017 to 2018). Looking at the study overall: To follow how T cells responded to a trivalent subunit inactivated influenza vaccine, the researchers relied on deep quantitative profiling of the T cell receptor repertoire. Study-wide conclusions, independent of this receptor: According to the authors, only a limited number of new T cells may be recruited by each seasonal influenza vaccination.

Libraries were built with RT-PCR. Sequencing was carried out with an Illumina HiSeq 2500. TCRdb trimmed public reads at Q25 via fastp, called clones via MiXCR and kept in-frame beta chains. Entries are consolidated by CDR3 protein sequence, retaining the most common genes and DNA. The sample table holds 700,000 to 900,000 distinct CDR3 sequences, of which approximately 21% were seen once. The ten largest make up around 9.6% of the sample. A remark on this clonotype: Its target antigen remains unknown. Within one base of it there is no much larger clone, and no base qualities were kept.

The junction shows trimming of 4 bases on V and 0 bases on J, and the gene matches do not reach 1 base of it. From the germline V gene, CDR1 is ENHRY and CDR2 is SYGVKD. Measured from the cysteine to the phenylalanine, the CDR3 is 14 residues long. Only the CDR3 DNA is retained, 42 bases long and in frame from the first base. The TCR was taken from a man aged 45-65 years who received an inactivated influenza vaccine. Donor details come from another sample of the same person, matched by shared clones. The sequences come from PBMCs from blood, collected around 5 days after vaccination. The chain joins TRBV10-3 to TRBJ2-3, and TRBD1 matches 7 of the central bases. The DNA sequence is given as TGTGCCATCAGTGCAGGGGGAAGCACAGATACGCAGTATTTT. The resulting protein is CAISAGGSTDTQYF.